This entry concerns a single TCR beta chain. Per the original data handling: Quantification of nucleated cells was approximated via reference gene primer amplification. TCRdb's table, derived via immunoSEQ multiplex PCR, lists solely in-frame clones and lacks some. The D gene and trimming were derived from the DNA, and the V and J assignments and clone size from that table. The table includes hundreds of thousands of clones, about 88% detected once. This sample is drawn from a study of blood T cell repertoires in COVID-19. Study-wide background: Samples taken during acute and convalescent COVID-19 were collected in the United States, Italy and Spain.

The CDR3 covers 17 residues. In germline, CDR1 is SEHNR, CDR2 FQNEAQ (reference sequence). Trimming at V came to 3 bases and at J to 0 bases, leaving 11 bases not matched to a gene. The material sequenced was peripheral blood. The chain employs TRBV7-9 and TRBJ2-7; 7 bases line up with TRBD1. The origin of this receptor is a woman between 45 and 60 years old with COVID-19, enrolled during active disease. This CDR3 reads CASSFHPGQDFSYEQYF. The CDR3 region has the DNA TGTGCCAGCAGCTTCCACCCCGGACAGGACTTCTCCTACGAGCAGTACTTC.